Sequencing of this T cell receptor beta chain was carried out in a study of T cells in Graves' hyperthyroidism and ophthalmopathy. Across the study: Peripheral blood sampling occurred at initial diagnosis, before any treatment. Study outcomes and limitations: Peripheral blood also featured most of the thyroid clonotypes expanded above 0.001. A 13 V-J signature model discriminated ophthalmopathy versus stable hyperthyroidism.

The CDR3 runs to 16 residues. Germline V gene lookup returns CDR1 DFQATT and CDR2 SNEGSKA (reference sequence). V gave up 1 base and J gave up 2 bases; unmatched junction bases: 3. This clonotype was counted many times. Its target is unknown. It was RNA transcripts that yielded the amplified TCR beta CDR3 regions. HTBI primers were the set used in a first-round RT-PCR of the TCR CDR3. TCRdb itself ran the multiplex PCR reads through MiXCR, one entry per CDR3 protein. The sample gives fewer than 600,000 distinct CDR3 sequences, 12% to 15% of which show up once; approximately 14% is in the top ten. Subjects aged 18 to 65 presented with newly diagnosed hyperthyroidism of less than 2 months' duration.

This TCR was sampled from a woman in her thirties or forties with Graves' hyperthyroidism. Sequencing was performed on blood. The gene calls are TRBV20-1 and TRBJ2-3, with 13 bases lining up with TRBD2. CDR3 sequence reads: CSARGGTSGTTDTQYF. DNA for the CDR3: TGCAGTGCTAGAGGTGGGACTAGCGGGACCACAGATACGCAGTATTTT.